Sequencing of this T cell receptor (beta chain) was carried out in a study of blood T cell repertoires in COVID-19. Study-wide background: COVID-19 samples collected from the United States, Italy and Spain covered acute and convalescent phases.

In the source study's methods: Amplification from reference gene primers served as the basis for estimated nucleated cell counts. Sequencing was performed with immunoSEQ multiplex PCR; in TCRdb, only in-frame clones are kept and a portion is missing. V and J calls and clone size are as listed in that table; D and trimming were resolved from the DNA. This repertoire shows 350,000 or so clones, 90% found once; its top ten account for about 6.8%. Germline V lookup: CDR1 KGHSH, CDR2 LQKENI. V lost 2 bases, J lost 8 bases, and 12 bases lay in between. This CDR3 comprises 14 residues. Material: peripheral blood. This rearrangement joins TRBV18 to TRBJ1-4, with D unclear. This receptor was taken from a man aged 18 to 30 with active or convalescent COVID-19. The CDR3 sequence: CASSPEVSLEKLFF. The CDR3 bases are TGTGCCAGCTCACCAGAGGTCAGCTTGGAAAAACTGTTTTTT.